Below are 31 T cell receptor beta chains sequenced from a single sample in a study of beta chain features in type 1 diabetes. Overall study results and limits: Shortening that was moderate but significant affected the TCRB CDR3s of Type 1 diabetes patients in all four CD4+ subsets.

The whole isolated RNA underwent reverse transcription, so sequencing captured expressed TCRB transcripts. Sequencing used immunoSEQ multiplex PCR; TCRdb keeps in-frame clones, though not all of them. Seen here are approximately 730,000 clones, 13% observed once, and the top ten hold roughly 0.022%. These receptors have no identified antigens. Sample: naive CD4+ T cells from blood. These receptors all stem from a man aged 18 to 29 with type 1 diabetes.

V gene TRBV11-2 combines with J gene TRBJ1-2, with TRBD1 matching over 10 bases. This CDR3 is built from 14 residues. The germline V gene encodes CDR1 SGHAT and CDR2 FQNNGV. Germline trimming cut 5 bases from V and 8 bases from J; bases unmatched to any gene: 8. For the CDR3, the DNA is TGTGCCAGCAGCCCTCGGACAGGGGGTGAGGGCTACACCTTC. Translated, it gives CASSPRTGGEGYTF.

V is TRBV4-1 and J is TRBJ1-6, with D hard to call. The CDR3 is made up of 17 amino acids. Germline-derived CDR1 and CDR2 are MGHRA and YSYEKL. Trimming removed 0 bases from V and 0 bases from J, with 9 bases in between. The DNA of the CDR3 is TGCGCCAGCAGCCAAGATGGGGTGAGCTCCTATAATTCACCCCTCCACTTT. Its translation is CASSQDGVSSYNSPLHF.

Concerning this clone: This sample includes further DNA sequences coding for the same CDR3. The chain combines TRBV4-1 with TRBJ1-6; D not resolved. Deletions cut 0 bases from V and 0 bases from J, with 6 bases between. The germline V gene has CDR1 MGHRA and CDR2 YSYEKL. The CDR3 runs 16 residues. CDR3 protein: CASSQEGSSYNSPLHF. The CDR3 DNA reads TGCGCCAGCAGCCAAGAAGGGAGCTCCTATAATTCACCCCTCCACTTT.

The sample holds a few counts of this clone. The CDR3 nucleotides are TGCGCCAGCAGCTTCCCAAGAGGAGCGGGGGGCACAGATACGCAGTATTTT. Translation: CASSFPRGAGGTDTQYF. The V call is TRBV5-1, the J call TRBJ2-3; 8 bases agree with TRBD2. The CDR3 length is 17 residues. CDR1 is SGHRS, CDR2 YFSETQ, per germline. The V segment lost 2 bases and the J segment 1 base; nucleotides outside the gene matches: 9.

In its sample, this clone was seen a few times. The chain links TRBV15 to TRBJ2-7; D not certain. CDR1 and CDR2 from the germline V gene are LNHNV and YYDKDF (reference sequence). The CDR3 sequence is 12 residues long. V was clipped by 1 base and J by 2 bases, with 3 bases between them. The CDR3 DNA sequence: TGTGCCACCAGCAGAGGTACCTACGAGCAGTACTTC. Its protein is CATSRGTYEQYF.

The V and J genes are TRBV29-1 and TRBJ2-2; the match to TRBD1 covers 7 bases. The CDR3 is made up of 14 amino acids. The germline gives CDR1 SQVTM, CDR2 ANQGSEA. V lost 4 bases, J lost 1 base, and 3 bases stayed unmatched. CDR3 protein: CSVGAGGNTGELFF. CDR3 coding DNA: TGCAGCGTTGGAGCAGGGGGGAACACCGGGGAGCTGTTTTTT.

This clone was seen more than once but under ten times. The chain has TRBV10-3 and TRBJ2-3; D not resolved. Trimming stripped 5 bases from V and 1 base from J, with 10 bases between. CDR1 and CDR2 (germline): ENHRY, SYGVKD. The CDR3 runs to 14 residues. CDR3 sequence: CAISPITGTDTQYF. The CDR3, as DNA: TGTGCCATCAGTCCGATTACGGGCACAGATACGCAGTATTTT.

The J gene is TRBJ1-2, the V gene TRBV5-1; unclear D gene. CDR3 length: 13 residues. Germline V gene data show CDR1 as SGHRS and CDR2 as YFSETQ. V lost 4 bases and J lost 5, with 12 bases in between. The CDR3 loop reads CASSPTTHYGYTF. The CDR3 DNA reads as TGCGCCAGCAGCCCGACCACGCATTATGGCTACACCTTC.

This clone was picked up a small number of times. The chain combines TRBV5-4 with TRBJ2-2; perhaps D is TRBD1 or TRBD2 (5 bases each). This CDR3 is built from 16 residues. V was shortened by 3 bases and J by 0 bases, with 12 bases between the two germline ends. Looked up from germline, CDR1 is SGHNT and CDR2 is YYREEE (reference sequence). CDR3: CASSSSGGPNTGELFF. CDR3 in DNA: TGTGCCAGCAGCTCCTCTGGGGGACCGAACACCGGGGAGCTGTTTTTT. The variable domain in full, completed from reference TRBV5-4 and TRBJ2-2, reads ETGVTQSPTHLIKTRGQQVTLRCSSQSGHNTVSWYQQALGQGPQFIFQYYREEENGRGNFPPRFSGLQFPNYSSELNVNALELDDSALYLCASSSSGGPNTGELFFGEGSRLTVL.

The J gene is TRBJ1-2, the V gene TRBV2; D is unresolved. Germline CDR1 reads SNHLY; CDR2 reads FYNNEI. There are 16 residues in the CDR3. Deletions cut 2 bases from V and 6 bases from J, with 19 bases between. DNA of the CDR3: TGTGCCAGCAGTGAAAGGGCCATCCCGAACTATAATGGCTACACCTTC. This translates into CASSERAIPNYNGYTF.

This clone appeared a few times. The chain carries TRBV5-4 and TRBJ2-5; 7 bases line up with TRBD1. Losses at the gene ends were 0 bases for V and 5 bases for J; bases not matched to a gene: 10. The CDR3 runs to 16 residues. In germline, CDR1 is SGHNT, CDR2 YYREEE (reference sequence). CDR3 in DNA: TGTGCCAGCAGCTTGGAAGGGGGCACAGGGTTGGAGACCCAGTACTTC. Translation: CASSLEGGTGLETQYF.

The rearrangement links TRBV18 to TRBJ2-3; D might be TRBD1 (5 bases). The V gene's germline CDR1 is KGHSH and CDR2 LQKENI. V was pared by 5 bases and J by 3 bases, with 18 bases between. This CDR3 has 16 amino acids. This chain's CDR3 is CASSLGPISRTDTQYF. The CDR3 nucleotides read TGTGCCAGCTCATTGGGGCCGATTAGTAGGACAGATACGCAGTATTTT.

This clone was seen a handful of times. The V and J genes are TRBV19 and TRBJ1-1; possibly TRBD1 for D (5 bases). CDR3 length: 13 residues. Germline V CDR1 and CDR2: LNHDA, SQIVND (reference sequence). Trimming removed 9 bases at V and 1 base at J, with 12 bases between. Here the CDR3 reads CASLRAQNTEAFF. For the CDR3, the DNA is TGTGCCAGCCTCAGGGCTCAGAACACTGAAGCTTTCTTT.

This clone turned up a few times. The gene calls are TRBV7-8 and TRBJ2-7, with D uncertain. Germline V lookup: CDR1 SGHVS, CDR2 FQNEAQ. The length of the CDR3 is 14 residues. Trimming removed 3 bases from V and 2 bases from J, with 11 bases in between. CDR3 bases: TGTGCCAGCAGCTTGTCACGGCTTACCTACGAGCAGTACTTC. As protein: CASSLSRLTYEQYF.

V is TRBV2 and J is TRBJ1-2, with D unresolved. V lost 4 bases and J 3 bases, leaving 9 bases between the germline ends. The CDR3 length is 13 residues. Germline values: CDR1 SNHLY, CDR2 FYNNEI. This CDR3 reads CASSAEQYYGYTF. The DNA for the CDR3 is TGTGCCAGCAGTGCAGAACAGTACTATGGCTACACCTTC.

This clone was seen a handful of times. This chain joins TRBV7-9 and TRBJ1-5; tentatively, D is TRBD1 (5 bases). The CDR3 is made up of 15 amino acids. Germline V gene lookup returns CDR1 SEHNR and CDR2 FQNEAQ (reference sequence). The V gene lost 3 bases and the J gene lost 4 bases, with 13 bases spanning the gap. CDR3 in amino acids: CASSFSGLGNQPQHF. CDR3 coding DNA: TGTGCCAGCAGCTTTTCGGGACTCGGGAATCAGCCCCAGCATTTT.

CDR3 nucleotide sequence: TGTGCCTTTGCACGGGGGGACAGCAATCAGCCCCAGCATTTT. It specifies CAFARGDSNQPQHF. The chain combines TRBV11-2 with TRBJ1-5; D perhaps matches TRBD1 (5 bases). CDR3 length: 14 amino acids. The V gene lost 11 bases and the J gene lost 1 base, with 15 bases spanning the gap. CDR1 and CDR2 (germline): SGHAT, FQNNGV.

This clone was seen a handful of times. This chain uses TRBV10-2 with TRBJ1-5; D uncertain. V gave up 6 bases and J gave up 0 bases, with 6 bases separating them. From germline, CDR1 is WSHSY and CDR2 SAAADI. This CDR3 has 13 residues. The CDR3 bases are TGCGCCAGCAGGTGGAATAGCAATCAGCCCCAGCATTTT. Amino acids: CASRWNSNQPQHF.

This clone was seen only a few times. The chain couples TRBV19 to TRBJ2-3, with TRBD2 identical over 12 bases. The CDR3 spans 17 residues. From germline, CDR1 is LNHDA and CDR2 SQIVND (reference sequence). After removal of 3 bases from V and 4 bases from J, the junction contained 8 bases not matched to a gene. The CDR3 sequence is CASSIDATSGGPDTQYF. The DNA for the CDR3 is TGTGCCAGTAGTATCGACGCGACTAGCGGGGGACCAGATACGCAGTATTTT.

This clone has a handful of counts. This chain connects TRBV6-1 to TRBJ1-1, with a possible D match to TRBD1 (5 bases). V was shortened by 4 bases and J by 4 bases, with 13 bases between the two germline ends. There are 14 residues in the CDR3. The V gene's germline CDR1 is MNHNS and CDR2 SASEGT. CDR3 sequence (DNA): TGTGCCAGCAGTGCTACGGGGGTGGGCACTGAAGCTTTCTTT. Its translation: CASSATGVGTEAFF.

This chain connects TRBV5-1 to TRBJ1-1, with 8 bases lining up with TRBD1. The CDR3 extends over 14 amino acids. Per germline, CDR1 SGHRS and CDR2 YFSETQ. V lost 4 bases and J lost 0; bases outside the gene matches: 2. As DNA, the CDR3 is TGCGCCAGCAGCCGGACAGGGCTGAACACTGAAGCTTTCTTT. Residues: CASSRTGLNTEAFF. Full variable domain (outside the CDR3, taken from reference TRBV5-1 and TRBJ1-1): KAGVTQTPRYLIKTRGQQVTLSCSPISGHRSVSWYQQTPGQGLQFLFEYFSETQRNKGNFPGRFSGRQFSNSRSEMNVSTLELGDSALYLCASSRTGLNTEAFFGQGTRLTVV.

J is TRBJ1-2 and V is TRBV30; TRBD1 agrees at 8 bases. Germline lookup yields CDR1 GTSNPN and CDR2 SVGIG (reference sequence). The ends lost 5 bases at V and 4 bases at J; junction bases unmatched: 12. The CDR3 contains 15 residues. The CDR3 loop reads CAWSGTGHQGYGYTF. DNA for the CDR3: TGTGCCTGGTCCGGGACAGGACATCAAGGCTATGGCTACACCTTC.

This clone was recorded a few times. The rearrangement joins TRBV10-3 to TRBJ2-3; possible D gene TRBD2, 5 bases. Germline V lookup: CDR1 ENHRY, CDR2 SYGVKD. The CDR3 extends over 12 amino acids. Trimming left V 7 bases short and J 6 bases short, with 11 bases between. The CDR3 DNA follows: TGTGCCATCATTGGTTCGGGGGATACGCAGTATTTT. Encoded protein: CAIIGSGDTQYF.

The chain combines TRBV25-1 with TRBJ2-1; TRBD1 might be the D (6 bases). Per the germline V gene, CDR1 is MGHDK and CDR2 is SYGVNS. The CDR3 contains 16 residues. Trimming left V 5 bases short and J 0 bases short, with 14 bases between. CDR3 coding DNA: TGTGCCAGCAGTCCCACCGACAGGATCTCCTACAATGAGCAGTTCTTC. Translation: CASSPTDRISYNEQFF. Filled out from reference TRBV25-1 and TRBJ2-1, the complete variable domain reads EADIYQTPRYLVIGTGKKITLECSQTMGHDKMYWYQQDPGMELHLIHYSYGVNSTEKGDLSSESTVSRIRTEHFPLTLESARPSHTSQYLCASSPTDRISYNEQFFGPGTRLTVL.

The chain has TRBV6-1 and TRBJ1-2; D unclear. The CDR3 covers 13 residues. V was cut by 6 bases and J by 8 bases, with 16 bases left in between. Germline CDR1 is MNHNS and CDR2 is SASEGT. Here the CDR3 reads CASSPGQNGGYTF. The CDR3 DNA reads as TGTGCCAGCAGCCCCGGCCAAAATGGGGGCTACACCTTC.

The sample holds a few counts of this clone. The chain joins TRBV7-3 to TRBJ2-1; D uncertain. CDR1 is SGHTA and CDR2 is FQGTGA in the germline V gene. The CDR3 spans 14 residues. V was pared by 5 bases and J by 0 bases, with 8 bases between. CDR3 bases: TGTGCCAGCAGCATACGTGGCTCCTACAATGAGCAGTTCTTC. Amino acid sequence: CASSIRGSYNEQFF. The full variable domain, rest sourced from reference TRBV7-3 and TRBJ2-1, is GAGVSQTPSNKVTEKGKYVELRCDPISGHTALYWYRQSLGQGPEFLIYFQGTGAADDSGLPNDRFFAVRPEGSVSTLKIQRTERGDSAVYLCASSIRGSYNEQFFGPGTRLTVL.

The chain joins TRBV10-3 to TRBJ2-5, with 9 nucleotides matching TRBD1. J was trimmed by 1 base and V by 9 bases; bases with no gene match: 3. The CDR3 length is 13 residues. The V gene's germline CDR1 is ENHRY and CDR2 SYGVKD. This chain's CDR3 is CAIAQGAQETQYF. CDR3 nucleotides: TGTGCCATTGCACAGGGGGCCCAAGAGACCCAGTACTTC.

The chain combines TRBV5-1 with TRBJ2-1; D perhaps matches TRBD1 (6 bases). Germline CDR1 is SGHRS and CDR2 is YFSETQ. The V gene lost 4 bases and the J gene lost 4 bases, with 9 bases spanning the gap. CDR3 length: 13 amino acids. The CDR3 region is CASSPDRYNEQFF. CDR3 sequence (DNA): TGCGCCAGCAGCCCGGACAGATACAATGAGCAGTTCTTC.

This chain joins TRBV7-2 and TRBJ2-3; possible D gene TRBD1, 5 bases. Germline V CDR1 and CDR2: SGHTA, FQGNSA. V gave up 4 bases and J gave up 0 bases, with 8 bases separating them. CDR3 length: 14 residues. DNA of the CDR3: TGTGCCAGCAGCTCCAGGGTGAGCACAGATACGCAGTATTTT. Its protein is CASSSRVSTDTQYF. Combining the CDR3 with reference TRBV7-2 and TRBJ2-3 gives the whole variable domain GAGVSQSPSNKVTEKGKDVELRCDPISGHTALYWYRQSLGQGLEFLIYFQGNSAPDKSGLPSDRFSAERTGGSVSTLTIQRTQQEDSAVYLCASSSRVSTDTQYFGPGTRLTVL.

The chain carries TRBV29-1 and TRBJ1-2; 7 bases line up with TRBD1. Germline lookup yields CDR1 SQVTM and CDR2 ANQGSEA. The CDR3 contains 12 residues. V was clipped by 6 bases and J by 3 bases; unmatched bases: 4. The CDR3 sequence: CSVGTVDYGYTF. The CDR3 DNA sequence: TGCAGCGTGGGGACAGTGGACTATGGCTACACCTTC.

This rearrangement joins TRBV4-1 to TRBJ1-1; maybe TRBD1 (6 bases). CDR3 length: 16 residues. Germline CDR1 MGHRA, CDR2 YSYEKL. V was pared by 4 bases and J by 0 bases, with 15 bases between. CDR3 DNA: TGCGCCAGCAGCCTTACTCCAGGGGTCCTGAACACTGAAGCTTTCTTT. Protein: CASSLTPGVLNTEAFF.